These 10 T cell receptor beta chains originate from one sample sequenced in a study of T cell responses to AZD1222 COVID-19 vaccine. Sequenced by immunoSEQ multiplex PCR; TCRdb stores in-frame clones only, minus some. Here the sample spans around 99,000 clones, roughly nine tenths being singletons. The starting material was peripheral blood, obtained on day 0 of AZD1222 vaccination. The receptors shown here come from an adult in good health.

The J gene is TRBJ2-1, the V gene TRBV30; maybe TRBD2 (5 bases). This CDR3 comprises 12 residues. Trimming took 5 bases from V and 10 from J, leaving 15 bases between them. The germline CDR1 and CDR2 sequences are GTSNPN and SVGIG (reference sequence). The CDR3 bases are TGTGCCTGGGCCTCCCGGAGGCCCGAGCAGTTCTTC. This translates into CAWASRRPEQFF.

This chain joins TRBV7-2 and TRBJ1-2; D gene ambiguous. CDR3 length equals 14 residues. Trimming cost V 1 base and J 7 bases, with 13 bases left between them. Looked up from germline, CDR1 is SGHTA and CDR2 is FQGNSA. The CDR3 nucleotides are TGTGCCAGCAGCTTAGTCGGCAGCGCCAGTGGCTACACCTTC. As protein: CASSLVGSASGYTF. Full variable domain (outside the CDR3, taken from reference TRBV7-2 and TRBJ1-2): GAGVSQSPSNKVTEKGKDVELRCDPISGHTALYWYRQSLGQGLEFLIYFQGNSAPDKSGLPSDRFSAERTGGSVSTLTIQRTQQEDSAVYLCASSLVGSASGYTFGSGTRLTVV.

The gene calls are TRBV7-9 and TRBJ1-1; D remains ambiguous. V was cut by 1 base and J by 10 bases, with 13 bases left in between. Looked up from germline, CDR1 is SEHNR and CDR2 is FQNEAQ (reference sequence). This CDR3 has 13 residues. CDR3 sequence reads: CASSLGAALRAFF. The CDR3 bases are TGTGCCAGCAGCTTAGGAGCGGCCCTGAGAGCTTTCTTT.

The V gene is TRBV27, the J gene TRBJ1-6, with 7 bases identical to TRBD1. Germline CDR1 is MNHEY and CDR2 is SMNVEV (reference sequence). V was pared by 6 bases and J by 10 bases, with 18 bases of the junction left unmatched. This CDR3 is built from 17 residues. The CDR3 sequence: CASRLLGQRQGGSPLHF. The CDR3 nucleotides read TGTGCCAGCAGGCTGCTGGGCCAAAGACAGGGAGGGTCACCCCTCCACTTT.

This clone was observed a handful of times. This rearrangement joins TRBV11-3 to TRBJ2-2, with D unclear. Germline V gene data show CDR1 as SGHNT and CDR2 as YENEEA. The CDR3 consists of 13 residues. The V and J ends lost 4 bases and 6 bases respectively, with 9 bases between them. Written as DNA, the CDR3 is TGTGCCAGCAGCTCAAGGCCCGCCGGGGAGCTGTTTTTT. It encodes CASSSRPAGELFF.

CDR3 nucleotides: TGTGCCATCCGGACGGATCTCGGCTCTGGGGCCAACGTCCTGACTTTC. This sequence encodes CAIRTDLGSGANVLTF. The rearrangement joins TRBV10-3 to TRBJ2-6; D unresolved. V was pared by 8 bases and J by 0 bases, with 14 bases between. The V gene's germline CDR1 is ENHRY and CDR2 SYGVKD. This CDR3 has 16 residues.

The chain employs TRBV7-9 and TRBJ2-2; 8 nucleotides match TRBD1. V trimming: 4 bases; J trimming: 2 bases; junction bases outside the gene matches: 3. This CDR3 is 15 amino acids long. The germline V gene has CDR1 SEHNR and CDR2 FQNEAQ (reference sequence). The CDR3 is CASSSGQANTGELFF. The CDR3, as DNA: TGTGCCAGCAGCTCGGGACAGGCAAACACCGGGGAGCTGTTTTTT.

The table lists this clone with a few counts. The chain uses TRBV18 and TRBJ2-5, with 7 bases lining up with TRBD1. The germline V gene encodes CDR1 KGHSH and CDR2 LQKENI. The CDR3 is made up of 14 amino acids. Unmatched junction bases numbered 2, after V lost 0 bases and J lost 4 bases. This CDR3 reads CASSPPAGGETQYF. CDR3 bases: TGTGCCAGCTCACCACCGGCAGGGGGAGAGACCCAGTACTTC.

This CDR3 reads CASSDSRDRGPCQPQHF. DNA of the CDR3: TGTGCCAGCAGTGACTCGCGTGACAGGGGGCCATGTCAGCCCCAGCATTTT. This rearrangement joins TRBV6-4 to TRBJ1-5; 10 bases agree with TRBD1. V lost 0 bases, J lost 6 bases, and 8 bases stayed unmatched. This CDR3 is built from 17 residues. CDR1 is MRHNA, CDR2 SNTAGT, per germline.

This chain joins TRBV5-8 and TRBJ1-1; D not resolved. The CDR3 has 14 amino acids. In germline, CDR1 is SGHTS, CDR2 YDEGEE. V was cut by 2 bases and J by 0 bases, with 8 bases left in between. The CDR3 DNA sequence: TGTGCCAGCAGCTTCAGTGCGATGAACACTGAAGCTTTCTTT. It encodes CASSFSAMNTEAFF.